This TCR beta chain was identified during a study of blood T cell repertoires in COVID-19. As for the study in general: Sites across the United States, Italy and Spain contributed samples from acute and convalescent COVID-19. The analysed material was cDNA or gDNA that came from T cells, B-cell-depleted T cells, or PBMCs.

This clone was recorded a few times. Other DNA sequences from this sample encode an identical CDR3 as well. In the authors' methods: The assay estimated nucleated cells by amplifying reference gene primers. Profiling relied on immunoSEQ multiplex PCR, and the TCRdb table lists in-frame clones only, not all of them. V and J calls and clone size follow that table, whereas D and trimming were derived from the DNA. The table lists 390,000 or so clones, around 90% of them singletons. The sequenced material came from peripheral blood. This clonotype was obtained from a young man with active or convalescent COVID-19.

The CDR3 is CASSQSNSPLHF. The CDR3, as DNA: TGCGCCAGCAGCCAGAGTAATTCACCCCTCCACTTT. The gene calls are TRBV4-3 and TRBJ1-6, with D uncertain. CDR1 is LGHNA and CDR2 is YSLEER in the germline V gene. The CDR3 runs to 12 residues. The V and J ends lost 3 bases and 6 bases respectively, with 3 bases between them.